This T cell receptor beta chain is drawn from a study of response to subunit inactivated influenza vaccine. The study's findings and limits: It was suggested by the authors that few new T cells are recruited by each seasonal influenza vaccination.

This clonotype was observed a handful of times. Its antigen is unknown. TCRdb reanalysed the RT-PCR reads using MiXCR and keeps one entry per CDR3 protein. The sample comprises around 190,000 distinct CDR3 sequences, approximately 15% of which are singletons, and about a quarter rests with the top ten. Sample: CD8+ T cells sorted from PBMCs, taken about 5 days after vaccination. This clonotype originated in a man in his fifties or sixties who received an inactivated influenza vaccine.

CDR3 loop: CASSPEVTGAYEQYF. CDR3 sequence (DNA): TGTGCCAGCAGTCCAGAAGTGACAGGGGCCTACGAGCAGTACTTC. The V gene is TRBV27, the J gene TRBJ2-7; 8 nucleotides align to TRBD1. Germline lookup yields CDR1 MNHEY and CDR2 SMNVEV (reference sequence). The junction had 8 bases not matched to a gene; V was cut back by 5 bases and J by 2 bases. CDR3 length equals 15 residues.